What follows is one T cell receptor (beta chain) and its context. This clonotype was observed a few times. Its antigen remains unidentified. Nothing much larger sits one base from this clone, and base qualities are not available. The donors were roughly 40 Caucasian individuals from Russia, aged roughly 6 to 90 years, who were systemically healthy. Each donor gave approximately 9.3 milliliters of peripheral blood, collected into EDTA-treated Vacutainer tubes. Ficoll-Paque density-gradient centrifugation was used to isolate PBMCs, with at least 7 million obtained per sample. Trizol reagent was used to extract total RNA from the PBMCs, yielding at least 6 micrograms per sample. For every donor, flow cytometry on a PBMC aliquot measured the percentage of naive CD45RAhigh/CD27high T cells. These data originate in a study of blood T cells in healthy people across ages (dated by TCRdb to the mid-2010s). At the level of the whole study: In model experiments, template switching captured about one uniquely barcoded TCR beta cDNA molecule for every two T cells. Age-related changes in TCR beta repertoire diversity were measured in the study by deep sequencing normalized with unique cDNA molecular identifiers. The donors were split into four age groups: young (average 16 years), middle-aged (39), aged (62) and long-lived (about 82). For two donors (one aged 18 to 30 and one aged 80 or older), the study analyzed two additional independent replicas of 1 million unique cDNA reads from the same blood draw. General study outcomes and caveats: Because profiling used bulk unsorted PBMCs, naive and antigen-experienced compartments could not be compared conclusively. There was a strong correlation between observed TCR beta diversity and the percentage of naive T cells measured by flow cytometry. Observed TCR beta diversity per million T cells fell roughly linearly with age, and a significant reduction was already apparent by age roughly 40. The CMV infection status of donors was not known, potentially confounding age-related changes in expanded clonotypes. Estimates of total diversity based on one million sequenced T cells were considered lower bounds and underestimates. Compared with the aged group, more naive CD4+ T cells, fewer expanded clones and increased TCR diversity were shown by the long-lived group, suggesting age selection.

V drops 3 bases and J drops 1 base, leaving 8 bases in between. CDR1 and CDR2 were assigned from the germline V gene as SNHLY and FYNNEI. CDR3 length: 14 amino acids, cysteine to phenylalanine. Only the CDR3 region is kept as DNA, spanning 42 bases read in frame from base 1. Libraries came from 5' RACE. Reads for this sample came from an Illumina HiSeq 2500. A second about 7 to 12 cycle PCR used a sample-barcoded 5' primer and a J-beta primer mix. A template-switch 5' adaptor carrying 12 random nucleotides introduced a unique molecular identifier onto each TCR beta cDNA molecule. Each sample yielded at least 3 million CDR3-containing paired-end reads. The Mint cDNA synthesis kit, primed by a TRBC-specific oligonucleotide, was used to synthesize first-strand cDNA from all RNA. Following uracil-DNA glycosylase treatment, all cDNA underwent a first 18-cycle PCR with the universal primers M1SS and BC2_uni_R. The authors processed their data as follows. For normalization, 1 million high-quality reads, each with a distinct molecular identifier, were randomly selected from each sample. Instead of being binned into consensus sequences, reads that shared molecular identifiers were thrown out. CDR3 identification, clonotype clustering and error correction used MiTCR with a Q25 quality threshold and the strictest error-elimination algorithm. A nonparametric unseen species model with Euler transformation was used to estimate lower-bound total TCR beta diversity. TCRdb took the public reads, trimmed them with fastp at Q25, ran MiXCR for clone calling and kept in-frame beta chains. Identical CDR3 protein sequences are pooled into one entry, listed with their most common genes and DNA. Here the V and J calls rest on TCRdb's processing, not on the authors' analysis. For this sample the table gives 750,000 to 950,000 distinct CDR3 sequences, of which about 26% were detected only once. Of the sample, around 3% falls within the top ten clones.

These data also featured in a second study, about T cells of mothers and their children. Reported in the second study: The donors were nine systemically healthy Caucasian individuals, made up of three mothers and their six children. cDNA synthesis consumed the entire amount of extracted RNA, loaded at approximately 1.6 ug RNA in each 15 ul reaction. Sample barcodes and 2-4 random nucleotides were added via the M1S primer in the second PCR. Each mother yielded over 8 million TCR beta CDR3 reads and each child 2.5 million to 3.5 million reads. Thymic selection shapes the output of TCR recombination in a similar way in related and unrelated pairs, and inherited differences have a minor effect. Normalized repertoire overlap in related mother-child pairs was always slightly higher than in unrelated mother-child pairs, but the difference was never significant. No persistent microchimeric T cell clones were detected, at a sensitivity of roughly 100 clones per million clonotypes. The study used deep NGS to compare TCR beta repertoires of mothers and children, seeking features distinguishing related mother-child pairs from unrelated individuals. The mean age was roughly 36 +/- 4 years for the mothers and about 10 +/- 4 years for the children. After adapter ligation with NEBNext reagents, the libraries were sequenced on Illumina HiSeq 2000 with 100+100 nt paired-end reads. Mother and child libraries were prepared a month apart and sequenced in separate runs to prevent cross-contamination. For each donor, somewhere between roughly 450,000 and 2,100,000 distinct TCR beta clonotypes were identified. Naive TCR beta clonotypes were estimated from low-frequency clonotypes matched to each donor's FACS-determined naive share, without sorting.

The sequence was collected from a boy aged 10-17 years in good health. Sequenced: blood. The receptor chain draws on TRBV2 and TRBJ2-3; the D assignment is uncertain and may be TRBD1 or TRBD2, with 5 bases supporting each. The CDR3 protein is CASSEGRGTDTQYF. The sequenced DNA is TGTGCCAGCAGTGAGGGGCGGGGCACAGATACGCAGTATTTT.